The present T cell receptor beta chain was sequenced within a study of T cell repertoires in cytomegalovirus infection. Study background: Public TCR beta signatures provided an indication of both CMV infection and a matching HLA type.

A note on this clonotype: Its antigen remains unknown.

The CDR3 runs to 14 residues. V lost 4 bases and J lost 0, with 7 bases in between. Germline CDR1 LGHDT, CDR2 YNNKEL (reference sequence). TCRdb called the reads again in MiXCR, with one record for every CDR3 protein. Among over 450,000 distinct CDR3 sequences listed, approximately 10% were seen once. General study results and limits: Carriage of CMV together with the relevant HLA was identifiable through cumulative public TCR beta family frequency. HLA-C-restricted TCR beta clonotypes specific for CMV led the ex vivo response.

The specimen was PBMCs. This clonotype originated in a human donor in good health (CMV status not recorded). Some clones in this sample may be carry-over from other donors' samples. The chain employs TRBV3-1 and TRBJ1-3, with TRBD1 as a possible D gene (5 bases). CDR3 protein: CASSLGPSGNTIYF. The CDR3 nucleotides are TGTGCCAGCAGCCTGGGACCCTCTGGAAACACCATATATTTT.